This section outlines one TCR beta chain sequence together with its context. Its antigen is not known. This sample was included in a study of T cell responses to AZD1222 COVID-19 vaccine. Study conclusions and caveats: Clonal diversity may have been underestimated in mostly white British donors.

Sequenced by immunoSEQ multiplex PCR; TCRdb stores in-frame clones only, minus some. The sample contains around 99,000 clones, approximately 92% of which appear only once. Trimming shortened V by 3 bases and J by 2 bases, and 5 bases separated the two germline ends. Per germline, CDR1 KGHSH and CDR2 LQKENI. The CDR3 loop spans 12 amino acids. Sample: peripheral blood, taken on day 0 of AZD1222 vaccination. The sequence came from an adult in good health. This chain connects TRBV18 to TRBJ2-7; no clear D. In DNA form, the CDR3 reads TGTGCCAGCTCACCTTTTACCTACGAGCAGTACTTC. As protein: CASSPFTYEQYF.